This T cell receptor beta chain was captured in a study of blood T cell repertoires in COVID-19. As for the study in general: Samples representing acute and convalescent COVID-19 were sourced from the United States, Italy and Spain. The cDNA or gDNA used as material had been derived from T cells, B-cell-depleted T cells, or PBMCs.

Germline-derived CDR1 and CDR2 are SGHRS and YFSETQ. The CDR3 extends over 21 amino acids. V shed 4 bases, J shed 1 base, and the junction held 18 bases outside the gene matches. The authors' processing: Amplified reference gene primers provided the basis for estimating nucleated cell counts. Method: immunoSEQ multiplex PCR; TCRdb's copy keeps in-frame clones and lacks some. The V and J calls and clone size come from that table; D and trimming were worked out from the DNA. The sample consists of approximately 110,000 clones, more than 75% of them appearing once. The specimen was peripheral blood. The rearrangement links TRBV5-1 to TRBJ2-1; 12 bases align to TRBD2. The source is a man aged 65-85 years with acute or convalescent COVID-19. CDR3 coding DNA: TGCGCCAGCAGCCTAACCCAGACGACTAGCGGGAGCGCTTTTTCCTACAATGAGCAGTTCTTC. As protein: CASSLTQTTSGSAFSYNEQFF.